This TCR beta chain was recovered during a study of blood T cell repertoires in COVID-19. Study as a whole: PBMCs, B-cell-depleted T cells, or T cells provided the cDNA or gDNA that made up the material.

Assay: immunoSEQ multiplex PCR; the TCRdb copy retains only in-frame clones and omits some. In the table there are roughly 80,000 clones, around nine tenths of which are singletons. Only one count was recorded for this clone. The receptor was isolated from a woman older than 75 with acute or convalescent COVID-19. Specimen: peripheral blood.

Here the CDR3 reads CASSRDQGYGYTF. CDR3 in DNA: TGCGCCAGCAGCCGGGATCAAGGCTATGGCTACACCTTC. J is TRBJ1-2 and V is TRBV5-1, with D unresolved. CDR1 is SGHRS and CDR2 is YFSETQ in the germline V gene. Trimming took 4 bases from V and 4 from J, leaving 11 bases between them. This CDR3 is 13 amino acids long.